The clone carrying this T cell receptor beta chain was seen repeatedly, ten times or more. These data come from a study of T cells in Graves' hyperthyroidism and ophthalmopathy. Between the trimmed V and J ends, which lost 5 bases and 6 bases, there was a span of 17 bases. This CDR3 region has 15 residues. It was uncontrolled infection, other autoimmune disease, pregnancy or lactation that excluded patients. Amplification of TCR beta CDR3 regions used RNA as the template. A first-round RT-PCR of the TCR CDR3 used the HTBI primer set. TCRdb re-called the multiplex PCR reads through MiXCR, storing one row per CDR3 protein. The sample lists 90,000 to 120,000 distinct CDR3 sequences, approximately 15% occurring once.

Sequences were obtained from blood. The TCR sequence derives from a woman between 50 and 59 years old with Graves' hyperthyroidism. This chain uses TRBV12-3 or TRBV12-4 with TRBJ2-1; either TRBD1 or TRBD2 may fit D (5 bases each). CDR3 amino acids: CASSHRTGAGNEQFF. The CDR3 bases are TGTGCCAGCAGTCATCGGACCGGGGCCGGCAATGAGCAGTTCTTC.